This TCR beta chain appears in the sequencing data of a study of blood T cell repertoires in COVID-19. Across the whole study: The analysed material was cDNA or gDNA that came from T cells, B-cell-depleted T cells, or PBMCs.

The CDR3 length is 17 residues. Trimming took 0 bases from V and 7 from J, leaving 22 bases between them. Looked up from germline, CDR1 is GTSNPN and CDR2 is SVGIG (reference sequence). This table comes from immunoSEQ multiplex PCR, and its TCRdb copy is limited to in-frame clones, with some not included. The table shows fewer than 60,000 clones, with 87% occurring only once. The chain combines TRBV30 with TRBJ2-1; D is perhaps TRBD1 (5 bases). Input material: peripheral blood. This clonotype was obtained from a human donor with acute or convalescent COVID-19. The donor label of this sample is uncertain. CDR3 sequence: CAWSVGVWNSFANEQFF. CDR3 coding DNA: TGTGCCTGGAGTGTAGGGGTCTGGAACAGTTTTGCGAATGAGCAGTTCTTC.